One sample yielded the 7 T cell receptor beta chains listed below, sequenced in a study of blood T cell repertoires in COVID-19 (dated by TCRdb to about 2020). Libraries were prepared through the immunoSEQ multiplex PCR assay. TCRdb holds this immuneACCESS table with in-frame rearrangements only. Some clones are missing; in checked studies, unresolved V genes explain under half, and the rest has no known cause. The sample data list a few hundred thousand clones, and about four fifths of these were observed just once. The top ten clones comprise roughly 1.1% of the sample. The sequenced material came from peripheral blood. The receptors were gathered from a woman between 50 and 59 years old with acute or convalescent COVID-19.

The chain combines TRBV2 with TRBJ1-5; D call uncertain. The CDR3 runs 12 residues. CDR1 and CDR2 from the germline V gene are SNHLY and FYNNEI. V dropped 7 bases and J dropped 6 bases, with 10 bases sitting between them. In DNA, the CDR3 is TGTGCCAGCACCGCGGCTGGTCAGCCCCAGCATTTT. It translates to CASTAAGQPQHF. The whole variable domain, remainder taken from reference TRBV2 and TRBJ1-5, is EPEVTQTPSHQVTQMGQEVILRCVPISNHLYFYWYRQILGQKVEFLVSFYNNEISEKSEIFDDQFSVERPDGSNFTLKIRSTKLEDSAMYFCASTAAGQPQHFGDGTRLSIL.

V gene TRBV11-2 combines with J gene TRBJ2-5; 8 bases fit TRBD1. This CDR3 region has 15 residues. With 1 base clipped from V and 2 bases from J, the junction kept 3 bases outside the gene matches. Per germline, CDR1 SGHAT and CDR2 FQNNGV. CDR3 sequence: CASSLARTGQETQYF. DNA of the CDR3: TGTGCCAGCAGCTTAGCCCGGACAGGGCAAGAGACCCAGTACTTC.

The rearrangement joins TRBV6-6 to TRBJ1-4, with 8 nucleotides matching TRBD1. The ends lost 5 bases at V and 5 bases at J; junction bases unmatched: 7. This CDR3 comprises 15 residues. CDR1 and CDR2 (germline): MNHNY, SVGAGI (reference sequence). CDR3 amino acids: CASSKPGQGNEKLFF. CDR3 bases: TGTGCCAGCAGTAAACCTGGACAGGGAAATGAAAAACTGTTTTTT.

This chain joins TRBV5-5 and TRBJ1-6; D uncertain. The V and J ends lost 7 bases and 8 bases respectively, with 4 bases between them. The CDR3 covers 10 residues. Germline V gene lookup returns CDR1 SGHKS and CDR2 YYEKEE (reference sequence). The DNA of the CDR3 is TGTGCCAGCGGAGATTCACCCCTCCACTTT. Amino acid sequence: CASGDSPLHF. Based on the CDR3 plus reference TRBV5-5 and TRBJ1-6, the full variable domain is DAGVTQSPTHLIKTRGQQVTLRCSPISGHKSVSWYQQVLGQGPQFIFQYYEKEERGRGNFPDRFSARQFPNYSSELNVNALLLGDSALYLCASGDSPLHFGNGTRLTVT.

This clone was seen a few times. J is TRBJ1-6 and V is TRBV5-4, with D unclear. V lost 4 bases, J lost 0 bases, and 17 bases lay in between. Per the germline V gene, CDR1 is SGHNT and CDR2 is YYREEE (reference sequence). The CDR3 sequence is 18 residues long. The CDR3 reads CASSPANGLSSYNSPLHF. CDR3 DNA: TGTGCCAGCAGCCCCGCTAACGGGTTAAGCTCCTATAATTCACCCCTCCACTTT.

The chain is built from TRBV30 and TRBJ1-5; 9 positions agree with TRBD1. The V and J ends lost 5 bases and 5 bases, in that order; junction bases with no gene match: 4. The CDR3 runs to 13 residues. Germline CDR1 reads GTSNPN; CDR2 reads SVGIG (reference sequence). CDR3 sequence reads: CAWGTGLDQPQHF. The CDR3 bases are TGTGCCTGGGGGACAGGGTTGGATCAGCCCCAGCATTTT.

This chain joins TRBV7-2 and TRBJ2-2; TRBD2 is a possible D gene (6 bases). Trimming shortened V by 7 bases and J by 4 bases, and 16 bases separated the two germline ends. Germline V gene sequence: CDR1 SGHTA, CDR2 FQGNSA. The CDR3 loop spans 15 amino acids. The CDR3 here is CASIWGRRGTGELFF. DNA for the CDR3: TGTGCCAGCATTTGGGGACGGCGGGGCACCGGGGAGCTGTTTTTT. Supplemented by reference TRBV7-2 and TRBJ2-2, the full variable domain reads GAGVSQSPSNKVTEKGKDVELRCDPISGHTALYWYRQSLGQGLEFLIYFQGNSAPDKSGLPSDRFSAERTGGSVSTLTIQRTQQEDSAVYLCASIWGRRGTGELFFGEGSRLTVL.